Sequencing of this TCR beta chain was carried out in a study of regulatory T cells in long-lasting Graves disease. TCR beta libraries were built with iRepertoire HTBI primers and Arm-PCR of CDR3 regions. TCRdb fed the multiplex PCR reads into MiXCR, producing one record per CDR3 protein. This repertoire shows almost 450,000 distinct CDR3 sequences, about 17% found once; its top ten account for 9.5% to 12%. Noted time point: newly diagnosed GD, antithyroid drugs for less than 3 months. PBMCs provided the RNA from which the TCR library was made. The germline gives CDR1 SGHKS, CDR2 YYEKEE (reference sequence). This CDR3 region has 14 residues. V shed 3 bases and J shed 7 bases, with 14 bases lying between them. This sample also appeared in a second study, on T cells in Graves' hyperthyroidism and ophthalmopathy.

V usage is TRBV5-5 and J usage is TRBJ2-1; D is uncertain. The receptor was derived from a woman aged 25 to 39 with Graves disease. The sequencing used peripheral blood mononuclear cells (PBMCs), collected at new diagnosis, from a patient treated with antithyroid drugs. The DNA for the CDR3 is TGTGCCAGCAGCTGGGGATGGGGTTTGAATGAGCAGTTCTTC. Translated, it gives CASSWGWGLNEQFF.